This T cell receptor beta chain was observed in a study of cytomegalovirus exposure and HLA in healthy donors. Primers for the PCR totalled 60 Vbeta and 13 Jbeta. This table comes from immunoSEQ multiplex PCR, and its TCRdb copy is limited to in-frame clones, with some not included. This sample has approximately 150,000 clones; over 60% occur once, and the top ten carry 1.5% to 2%. The V segment lost 0 bases and the J segment 6 bases; nucleotides outside the gene matches: 9. Germline V gene sequence: CDR1 SGDLS, CDR2 YYNGEE. The CDR3 loop spans 17 amino acids. The V call is TRBV9, the J call TRBJ2-1, with TRBD1 identical over 10 bases. The sequence came from a woman aged 25 to 39 in good health and CMV-seronegative. The sample comprised PBMCs. The CDR3 coding sequence is TGTGCCAGCAGCGTAGGCGACAGGGGGCGACCCACCAATGAGCAGTTCTTC. As protein: CASSVGDRGRPTNEQFF. Full variable domain (rest looked up from reference TRBV9 and TRBJ2-1): DSGVTQTPKHLITATGQRVTLRCSPRSGDLSVYWYQQSLDQGLQFLIQYYNGEERAKGNILERFSAQQFPDLHSELNLSSLELGDSALYFCASSVGDRGRPTNEQFFGPGTRLTVL.